Below, 17 T cell receptor beta chains from the same sample are listed, as sequenced in a study of beta chain features in type 1 diabetes. Sequencing targeted expressed TCRB transcripts, as all isolated RNA had been reverse transcribed. Some clones are missing from TCRdb's copy, which holds only in-frame ones; the method was immunoSEQ multiplex PCR. In the table there are 900,000 or so clones, under 20% of which are singletons. Sequenced input: naive CD4+ T cells from blood. These receptors were obtained from a woman between 18 and 29 years old in good health.

V usage is TRBV28 and J usage is TRBJ1-1; D remains unclear. The CDR3 is 12 amino acids. Germline CDR1 is MDHEN and CDR2 is SYDVKM. V lost 6 bases and J lost 5, with 10 bases in between. The CDR3 region is CASRVDRTEAFF. As DNA, the CDR3 is TGTGCCAGCAGGGTTGATAGGACTGAAGCTTTCTTT.

This clone was seen a few times. This sequence joins TRBV20-1 and TRBJ1-2; the D is unclear. The CDR3 is 10 amino acids. Looked up from germline, CDR1 is DFQATT and CDR2 is SNEGSKA (reference sequence). Trimming pared 0 bases from V and 7 bases from J, leaving 3 bases between. The DNA of the CDR3 is TGCAGTGCTAGAGAGGGTGGCTACACCTTC. This translates into CSAREGGYTF.

The chain is built from TRBV2 and TRBJ2-1; D remains ambiguous. The V and J ends lost 3 bases and 7 bases respectively, with 10 bases between them. Germline V gene data show CDR1 as SNHLY and CDR2 as FYNNEI. CDR3 size: 13 residues. Written as DNA, the CDR3 is TGTGCCAGCAGTGATGGTCGTTTAAATGAGCAGTTCTTC. Encoded protein: CASSDGRLNEQFF.

The CDR3 DNA reads as TGTGCCAGCAGTGAAGGGGGCCGGACAGGGCGGGAGACCCAGTACTTC. Its translation: CASSEGGRTGRETQYF. The chain carries TRBV25-1 and TRBJ2-5; 8 bases are shared with TRBD1. Germline CDR1 is MGHDK and CDR2 is SYGVNS. The CDR3 has 16 residues. With V trimmed by 2 bases and J by 5 bases, 10 bases remained unmatched. Combining the CDR3 with reference TRBV25-1 and TRBJ2-5 gives the whole variable domain EADIYQTPRYLVIGTGKKITLECSQTMGHDKMYWYQQDPGMELHLIHYSYGVNSTEKGDLSSESTVSRIRTEHFPLTLESARPSHTSQYLCASSEGGRTGRETQYFGPGTRLLVL.

V is TRBV10-3 and J is TRBJ2-5; 8 positions agree with TRBD1. Germline CDR1 ENHRY, CDR2 SYGVKD. This CDR3 has 13 residues. V lost 9 bases and J lost 5; bases outside the gene matches: 8. The CDR3, as DNA: TGTGCCATTCAGACAGGGGAAGGGGAGACCCAGTACTTC. It translates to CAIQTGEGETQYF.

This clone was observed a handful of times. V and J are TRBV2 and TRBJ1-5; D uncertain. V lost 6 bases and J 7 bases, leaving 13 bases between the germline ends. The V gene's germline CDR1 is SNHLY and CDR2 FYNNEI. The CDR3 has 13 amino acids. CDR3: CASRRSEAQPQHF. The CDR3 bases are TGTGCCAGCAGAAGGAGCGAGGCGCAGCCCCAGCATTTT.

The sample holds a few counts of this clone. The CDR3 loop is CASSSLPFNYGYTF. The CDR3 DNA reads TGTGCCAGCAGCTCCCTCCCGTTCAACTATGGCTACACCTTC. V is TRBV5-4 and J is TRBJ1-2; no reliable D call. Germline CDR1 is SGHNT and CDR2 is YYREEE (reference sequence). The CDR3 has 14 amino acids. Trimming removed 3 bases from V and 2 bases from J, with 11 bases in between.

Many counts were recorded for this clone. J is TRBJ2-4 and V is TRBV10-3; maybe TRBD2 (6 bases). V lost 10 bases, J lost 0 bases, and 13 bases lay in between. Germline V CDR1 and CDR2: ENHRY, SYGVKD. The CDR3 sequence is 14 residues long. CDR3: CATALATAKNIQYF. The CDR3 DNA sequence: TGTGCCACCGCTCTAGCGACAGCCAAAAACATTCAGTACTTC.

This clone was seen only a few times. The V gene is TRBV28, the J gene TRBJ2-7, with TRBD1 identical over 7 bases. Germline CDR1 and CDR2: MDHEN and SYDVKM. This CDR3 spans 14 amino acids. The trim removed 6 bases at V and 2 bases at J, leaving 7 bases unmatched. CDR3 in DNA: TGTGCCAGCAGGCCGACAGGGCCCACCTACGAGCAGTACTTC. It specifies CASRPTGPTYEQYF.

The chain uses TRBV2 and TRBJ2-1, with TRBD2 matching 9 bases. V lost 7 bases, J lost 3 bases, and 4 bases stayed unmatched. CDR1 and CDR2 from the germline V gene are SNHLY and FYNNEI. This CDR3 has 14 residues. The CDR3: CASKAGGSYNEQFF. The DNA of the CDR3 is TGTGCCAGCAAGGCGGGAGGGAGCTACAATGAGCAGTTCTTC.

This clone was seen only a few times. The chain uses TRBV13 and TRBJ2-2; weak D call: TRBD1 (6 bases). Trimming removed 5 bases from V and 4 bases from J, with 14 bases in between. Germline loops: CDR1 PRHDT, CDR2 FYEKMQ (reference sequence). The CDR3 extends over 15 amino acids. The chain's CDR3 is CASSAHQGRTGELFF. For the CDR3, the DNA is TGTGCCAGCAGCGCCCATCAGGGGCGCACCGGGGAGCTGTTTTTT.

The V call is TRBV28, the J call TRBJ2-5, with D possibly being TRBD1 (5 bases). From germline, CDR1 is MDHEN and CDR2 SYDVKM. The length of the CDR3 is 12 residues. Trimming removed 5 bases from V and 3 bases from J, with 7 bases in between. DNA for the CDR3: TGTGCCAGCAGTCAGGGTGAAGAGACCCAGTACTTC. Translated: CASSQGEETQYF.

This clone was counted between two and nine times. The chain is built from TRBV7-3 and TRBJ2-1, with D maybe TRBD2 (5 bases). V lost 4 bases to trimming and J lost 14 bases, with 18 bases between them. This CDR3 is 13 amino acids long. Per germline, CDR1 SGHTA and CDR2 FQGTGA. The CDR3 DNA follows: TGTGCCAGCAGCTCGGCCCGTGAGGGTTTAAAGTTCTTC. Protein product: CASSSAREGLKFF.

This clone was detected only a few times. V and J are TRBV25-1 and TRBJ2-1, with unresolved D. The germline V gene has CDR1 MGHDK and CDR2 SYGVNS. The CDR3 length is 13 residues. Trimming left V 3 bases short and J 7 bases short, with 10 bases between. As DNA, the CDR3 is TGTGCCAGCAGTGATGGACCGTGGAATGAGCAGTTCTTC. It is translated as CASSDGPWNEQFF.

This clone was detected a few times. V usage is TRBV14 and J usage is TRBJ2-3; D gene ambiguous. V was trimmed by 3 bases and J by 14 bases, leaving 12 bases between them. The germline V gene encodes CDR1 SGHDN and CDR2 FVKESK. The CDR3 length is 11 residues. The CDR3 spells CASSQGNQRYF. In DNA, the CDR3 is TGTGCCAGCAGCCAGGGTAACCAGAGGTATTTT.

The CDR3 nucleotides are TGTGCCAGCAGTCCCAAGGACAACTCCTACGAGCAGTACTTC. Translation gives CASSPKDNSYEQYF. The chain is built from TRBV27 and TRBJ2-5, with D maybe TRBD1 (5 bases). The closer fit of TRBJ2-7 to the DNA end suggests the J call may be wrong. The CDR3 consists of 14 residues. CDR1 and CDR2 (germline): MNHEY, SMNVEV (reference sequence).

This clone was seen once. The chain recombines TRBV14 with TRBJ2-7, with 7 bases that match TRBD2. The ends lost 1 base at V and 4 bases at J; junction bases unmatched: 7. CDR3 length equals 15 residues. The V gene's germline CDR1 is SGHDN and CDR2 FVKESK. The CDR3 sequence: CASSQGGGRLYEQYF. The DNA of the CDR3 is TGTGCCAGCAGCCAAGGAGGCGGGAGATTGTACGAGCAGTACTTC.